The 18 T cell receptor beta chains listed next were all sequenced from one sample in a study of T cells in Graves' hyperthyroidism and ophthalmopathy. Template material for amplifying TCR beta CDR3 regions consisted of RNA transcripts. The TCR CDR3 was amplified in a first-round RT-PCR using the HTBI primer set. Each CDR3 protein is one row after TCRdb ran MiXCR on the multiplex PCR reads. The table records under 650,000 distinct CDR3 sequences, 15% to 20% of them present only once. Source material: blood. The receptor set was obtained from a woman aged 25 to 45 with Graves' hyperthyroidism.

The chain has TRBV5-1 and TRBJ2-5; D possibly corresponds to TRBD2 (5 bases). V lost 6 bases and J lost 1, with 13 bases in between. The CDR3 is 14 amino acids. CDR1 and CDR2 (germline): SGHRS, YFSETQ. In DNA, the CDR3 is TGCGCCAGCACACCTAGCTCCGGCCAAGAGACCCAGTACTTC. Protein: CASTPSSGQETQYF.

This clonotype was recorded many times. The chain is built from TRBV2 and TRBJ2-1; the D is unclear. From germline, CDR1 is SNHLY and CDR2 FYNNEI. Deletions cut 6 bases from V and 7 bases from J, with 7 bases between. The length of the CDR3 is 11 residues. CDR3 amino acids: CASSVLNEQFF. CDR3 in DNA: TGTGCCAGCAGCGTTTTGAATGAGCAGTTCTTC.

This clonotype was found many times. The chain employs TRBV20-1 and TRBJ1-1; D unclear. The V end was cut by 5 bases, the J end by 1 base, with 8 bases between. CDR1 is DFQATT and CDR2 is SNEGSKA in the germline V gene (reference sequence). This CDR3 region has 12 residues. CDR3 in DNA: TGCAGTGCTTCGAGACAGAACACTGAAGCTTTCTTT. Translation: CSASRQNTEAFF.

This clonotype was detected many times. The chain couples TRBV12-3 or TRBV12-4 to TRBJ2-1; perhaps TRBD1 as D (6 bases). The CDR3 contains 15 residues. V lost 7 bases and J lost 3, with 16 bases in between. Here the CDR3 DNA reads TGTGCCAGCACCGCCGATAAGGGGGTCTACAATGAGCAGTTCTTC. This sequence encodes CASTADKGVYNEQFF.

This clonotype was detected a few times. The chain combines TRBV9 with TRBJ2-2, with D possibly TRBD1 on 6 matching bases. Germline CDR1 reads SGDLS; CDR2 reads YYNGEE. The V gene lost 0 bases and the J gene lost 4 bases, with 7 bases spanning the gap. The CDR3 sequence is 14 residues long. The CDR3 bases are TGTGCCAGCAGCGTAGGAGGGGGCACCGGGGAGCTGTTTTTT. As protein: CASSVGGGTGELFF.

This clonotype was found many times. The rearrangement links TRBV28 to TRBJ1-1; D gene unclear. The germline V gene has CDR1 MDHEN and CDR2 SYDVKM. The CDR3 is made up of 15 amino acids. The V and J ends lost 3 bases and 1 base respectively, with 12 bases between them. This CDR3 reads CASSFQVITNTEAFF. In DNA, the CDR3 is TGTGCCAGCAGTTTCCAGGTGATCACGAACACTGAAGCTTTCTTT. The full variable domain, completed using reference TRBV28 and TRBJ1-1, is DVKVTQSSRYLVKRTGEKVFLECVQDMDHENMFWYRQDPGLGLRLIYFSYDVKMKEKGDIPEGYSVSREKKERFSLILESASTNQTSMYLCASSFQVITNTEAFFGQGTRLTVV.

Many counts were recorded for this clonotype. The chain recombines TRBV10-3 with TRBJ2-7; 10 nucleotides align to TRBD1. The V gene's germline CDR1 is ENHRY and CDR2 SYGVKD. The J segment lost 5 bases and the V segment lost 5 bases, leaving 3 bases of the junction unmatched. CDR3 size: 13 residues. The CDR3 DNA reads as TGTGCCATCAGTACCGGGACAGGGGACGAGCAGTACTTC. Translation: CAISTGTGDEQYF.

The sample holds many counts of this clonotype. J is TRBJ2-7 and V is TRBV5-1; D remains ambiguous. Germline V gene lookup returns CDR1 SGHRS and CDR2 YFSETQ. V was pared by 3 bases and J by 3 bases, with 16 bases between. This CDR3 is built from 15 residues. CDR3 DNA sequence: TGCGCCAGCAGCTGGGATAACGAAATAGACTACGAGCAGTACTTC. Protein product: CASSWDNEIDYEQYF.

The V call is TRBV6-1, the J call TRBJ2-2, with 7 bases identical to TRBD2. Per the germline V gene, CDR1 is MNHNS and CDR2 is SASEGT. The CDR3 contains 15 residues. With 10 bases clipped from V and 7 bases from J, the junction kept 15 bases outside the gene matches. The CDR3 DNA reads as TGTGCCACTTCCCCGGGCGGGAGTTATGGCGGGGAGCTGTTTTTT. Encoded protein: CATSPGGSYGGELFF.

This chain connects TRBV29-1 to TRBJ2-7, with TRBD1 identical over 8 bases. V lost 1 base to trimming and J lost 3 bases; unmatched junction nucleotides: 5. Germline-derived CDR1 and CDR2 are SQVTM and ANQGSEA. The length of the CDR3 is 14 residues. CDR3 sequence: CSVEGGQDLYEQYF. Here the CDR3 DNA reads TGCAGCGTTGAAGGGGGACAGGACCTCTACGAGCAGTACTTC.

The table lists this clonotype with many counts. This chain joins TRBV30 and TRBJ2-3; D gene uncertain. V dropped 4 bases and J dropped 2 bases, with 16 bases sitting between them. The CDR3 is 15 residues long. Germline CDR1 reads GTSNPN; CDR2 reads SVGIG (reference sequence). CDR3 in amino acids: CAWTPVPEYTDTQYF. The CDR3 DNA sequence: TGTGCCTGGACCCCCGTGCCCGAGTACACAGATACGCAGTATTTT.

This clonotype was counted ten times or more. The CDR3, as DNA: TGTGCCAGCAGCCGAGGAGCGAACACTGAAGCTTTCTTT. This encodes CASSRGANTEAFF. V is TRBV7-3 and J is TRBJ1-1; the D is unclear. Germline CDR1 and CDR2: SGHTA and FQGTGA. This CDR3 is 13 amino acids long. V was clipped by 5 bases and J by 1 base, with 8 bases between them. The full variable domain, its missing parts supplied by reference TRBV7-3 and TRBJ1-1, is GAGVSQTPSNKVTEKGKYVELRCDPISGHTALYWYRQSLGQGPEFLIYFQGTGAADDSGLPNDRFFAVRPEGSVSTLKIQRTERGDSAVYLCASSRGANTEAFFGQGTRLTVV.

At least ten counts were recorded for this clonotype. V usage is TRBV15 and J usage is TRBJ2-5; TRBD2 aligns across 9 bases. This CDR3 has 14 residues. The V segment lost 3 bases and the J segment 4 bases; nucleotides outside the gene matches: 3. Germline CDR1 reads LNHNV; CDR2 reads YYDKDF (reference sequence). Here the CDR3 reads CATSRELAGETQYF. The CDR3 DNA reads TGTGCCACCAGCAGGGAACTAGCGGGAGAGACCCAGTACTTC.

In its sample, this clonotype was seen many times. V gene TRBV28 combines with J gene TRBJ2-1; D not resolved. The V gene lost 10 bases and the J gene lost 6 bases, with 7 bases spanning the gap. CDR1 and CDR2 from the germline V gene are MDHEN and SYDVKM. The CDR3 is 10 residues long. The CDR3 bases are TGTGCCACCCTTGGCAATGAGCAGTTCTTC. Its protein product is CATLGNEQFF. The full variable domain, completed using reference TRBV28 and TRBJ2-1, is DVKVTQSSRYLVKRTGEKVFLECVQDMDHENMFWYRQDPGLGLRLIYFSYDVKMKEKGDIPEGYSVSREKKERFSLILESASTNQTSMYLCATLGNEQFFGPGTRLTVL.

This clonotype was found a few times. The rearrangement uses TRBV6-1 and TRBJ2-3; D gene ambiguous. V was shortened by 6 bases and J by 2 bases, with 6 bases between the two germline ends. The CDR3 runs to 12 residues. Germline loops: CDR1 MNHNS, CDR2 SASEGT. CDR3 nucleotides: TGTGCCAGCAGGGACCTCACAGATACGCAGTATTTT. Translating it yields CASRDLTDTQYF.

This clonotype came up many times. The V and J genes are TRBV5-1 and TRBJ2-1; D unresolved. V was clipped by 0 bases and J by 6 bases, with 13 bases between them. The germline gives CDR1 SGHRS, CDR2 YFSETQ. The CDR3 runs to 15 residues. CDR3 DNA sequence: TGCGCCAGCAGCTTGGTGCCTAGGGAAAGCAATGAGCAGTTCTTC. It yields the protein CASSLVPRESNEQFF. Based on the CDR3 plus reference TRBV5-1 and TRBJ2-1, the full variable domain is KAGVTQTPRYLIKTRGQQVTLSCSPISGHRSVSWYQQTPGQGLQFLFEYFSETQRNKGNFPGRFSGRQFSNSRSEMNVSTLELGDSALYLCASSLVPRESNEQFFGPGTRLTVL.

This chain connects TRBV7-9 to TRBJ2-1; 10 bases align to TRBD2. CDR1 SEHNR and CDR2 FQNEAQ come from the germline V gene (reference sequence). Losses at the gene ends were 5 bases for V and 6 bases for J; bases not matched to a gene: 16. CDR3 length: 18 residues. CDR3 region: CASSLDSFTSGTSNEQFF. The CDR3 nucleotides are TGTGCCAGCAGCCTCGACAGCTTCACTAGCGGGACGAGCAATGAGCAGTTCTTC.

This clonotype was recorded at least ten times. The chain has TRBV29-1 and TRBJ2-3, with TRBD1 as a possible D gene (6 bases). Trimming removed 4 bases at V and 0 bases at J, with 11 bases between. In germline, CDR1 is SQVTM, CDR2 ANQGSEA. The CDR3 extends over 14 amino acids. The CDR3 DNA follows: TGCAGCGTTGTTACAGGGATGAGCACAGATACGCAGTATTTT. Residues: CSVVTGMSTDTQYF.